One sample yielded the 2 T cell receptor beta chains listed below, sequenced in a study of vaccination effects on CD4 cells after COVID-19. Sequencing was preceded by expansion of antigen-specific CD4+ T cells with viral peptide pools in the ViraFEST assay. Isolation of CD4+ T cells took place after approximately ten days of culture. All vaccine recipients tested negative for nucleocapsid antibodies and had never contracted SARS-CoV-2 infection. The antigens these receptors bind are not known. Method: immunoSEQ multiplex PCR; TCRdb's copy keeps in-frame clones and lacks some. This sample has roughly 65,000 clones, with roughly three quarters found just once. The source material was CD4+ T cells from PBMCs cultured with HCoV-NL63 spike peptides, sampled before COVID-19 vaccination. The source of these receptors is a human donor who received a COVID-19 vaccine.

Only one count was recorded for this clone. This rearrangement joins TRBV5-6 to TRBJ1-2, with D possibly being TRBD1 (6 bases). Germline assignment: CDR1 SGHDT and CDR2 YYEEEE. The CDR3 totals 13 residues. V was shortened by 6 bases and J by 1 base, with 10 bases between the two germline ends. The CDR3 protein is CASNREINYGYTF. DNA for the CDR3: TGTGCCAGCAACAGGGAAATTAACTATGGCTACACCTTC.

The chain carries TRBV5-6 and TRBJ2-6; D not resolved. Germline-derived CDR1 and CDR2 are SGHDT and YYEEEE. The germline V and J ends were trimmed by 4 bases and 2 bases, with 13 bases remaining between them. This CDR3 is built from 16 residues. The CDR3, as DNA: TGTGCCAGCAGCGCCACGTGGTCACCTGGGGCCAACGTCCTGACTTTC. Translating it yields CASSATWSPGANVLTF.